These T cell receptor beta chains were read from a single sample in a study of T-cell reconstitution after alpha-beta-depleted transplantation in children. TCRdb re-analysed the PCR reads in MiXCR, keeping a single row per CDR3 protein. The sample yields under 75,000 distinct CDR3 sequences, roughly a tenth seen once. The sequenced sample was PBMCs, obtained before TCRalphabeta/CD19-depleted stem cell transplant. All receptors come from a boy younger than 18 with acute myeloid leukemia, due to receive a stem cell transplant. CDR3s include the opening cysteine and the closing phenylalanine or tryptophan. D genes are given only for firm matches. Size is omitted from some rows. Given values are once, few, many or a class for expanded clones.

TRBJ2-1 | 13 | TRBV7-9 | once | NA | TGTGCCAGCAGCCGAGACGTACAGGCCGAGCAGTTCTTC | CASSRDVQAEQFF
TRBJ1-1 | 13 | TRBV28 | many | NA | TGTGCCAGCAGTTTATGGGGGAACACTGAAGCTTTCTTT | CASSLWGNTEAFF
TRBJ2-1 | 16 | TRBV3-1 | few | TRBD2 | TGTGCCAGCAGCCCCGGAAGGACTAGCGGACCCAATGAGCAGTTCTTC | CASSPGRTSGPNEQFF
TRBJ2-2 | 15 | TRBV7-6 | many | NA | TGTGCCAGCAGCTTAGACCACCCGAACACCGGGGAGCTGTTTTTT | CASSLDHPNTGELFF
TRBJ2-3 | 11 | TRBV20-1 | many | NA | TGCAGTTCCCTAGTAACAGATACGCAGTATTTT | CSSLVTDTQYF
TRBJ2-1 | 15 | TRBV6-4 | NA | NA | TGTGCCAGCAGTGTGGAGGGGGGGGGAACGGATGAGCAGTTCTTC | CASSVEGGGTDEQFF
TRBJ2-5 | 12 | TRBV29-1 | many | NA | TGCAGCGTTTGGGGAGAGGTTAGGACCCAGTACTTC | CSVWGEVRTQYF
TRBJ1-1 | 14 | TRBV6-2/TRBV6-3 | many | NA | TGTGCCAGCAGTTACCAAACAGGGAACACTGAAGCTTTCTTT | CASSYQTGNTEAFF
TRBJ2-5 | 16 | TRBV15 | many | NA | TGTGCCACCAGCAGAGATGTGGGTTTGGGTACGGAGACCCAGTACTTC | CATSRDVGLGTETQYF
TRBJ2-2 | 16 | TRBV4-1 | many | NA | TGCGCCAGCAGCCAGGGGGTGGAGCGAGACACCGGGGAGCTGTTTTTT | CASSQGVERDTGELFF
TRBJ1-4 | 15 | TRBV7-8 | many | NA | TGTGCCAGCAGCTTAGCATGGTCAACTAATGAAAAACTGTTTTTT | CASSLAWSTNEKLFF
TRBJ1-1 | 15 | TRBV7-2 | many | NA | TGTGCCAGCAGCTTAGCTCCAGGGCCTAACACTGAAGCTTTCTTT | CASSLAPGPNTEAFF
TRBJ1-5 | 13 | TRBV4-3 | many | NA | TGCGCCAGCAGCCAAGAGATTGGGGGGCCCCAGCATTTT | CASSQEIGGPQHF
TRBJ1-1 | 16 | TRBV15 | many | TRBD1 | TGTGCCACCAGCAGAGGTCAGGGGGCGTTGAACACTGAAGCTTTCTTT | CATSRGQGALNTEAFF
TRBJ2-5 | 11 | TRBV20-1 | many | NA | TGCAGTGCTGAGAGCCAAGAGACCCAGTACTTC | CSAESQETQYF
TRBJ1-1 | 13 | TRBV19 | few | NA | TGTGCCAGTAGTATCGAGGTGACGACTGAAGCTTTCTTT | CASSIEVTTEAFF
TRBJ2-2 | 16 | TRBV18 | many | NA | TGTGCCAGCTCACCACCCGAGCAGCTTGGCACCGGGGAGCTGTTTTTT | CASSPPEQLGTGELFF
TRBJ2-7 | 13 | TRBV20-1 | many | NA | TGCAGTGCTAGTTTTGCGGGCTCCTACGAGCAGTACTTC | CSASFAGSYEQYF
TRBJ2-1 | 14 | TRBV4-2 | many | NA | TGTGCCAGCAGCCAAGATTGGGGAAACAATGAGCAGTTCTTC | CASSQDWGNNEQFF
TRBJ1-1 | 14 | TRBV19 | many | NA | TGTGCCAGTGGGGTCAGCCTCATGAACACTGAAGCTTTCTTT | CASGVSLMNTEAFF
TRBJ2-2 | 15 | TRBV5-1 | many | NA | TGCGCCAGCAGCTTGGCAACAGGGTACACCGGGGAGCTGTTTTTT | CASSLATGYTGELFF
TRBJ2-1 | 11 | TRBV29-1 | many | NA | TGCAGCGTTGAAAAAGCGAATGAGCAGTTCTTC | CSVEKANEQFF
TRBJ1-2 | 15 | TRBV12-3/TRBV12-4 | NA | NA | TGTGCCAGCAGCCAGACAGTGAATCGCCTTTATGGCTACACCTTC | CASSQTVNRLYGYTF
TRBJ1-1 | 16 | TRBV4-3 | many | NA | TGCGCCAGCAGCCAAGGGTCCCCCGGGCCCTACACTGAAGCTTTCTTT | CASSQGSPGPYTEAFF
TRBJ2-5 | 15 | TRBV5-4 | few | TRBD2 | TGTGCCAGCAGGGTGGGACTAGCGGGAGGAGAGACCCAGTACTTC | CASRVGLAGGETQYF
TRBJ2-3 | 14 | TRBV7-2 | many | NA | TGTGCCAGCAGCTTTACGGGAGTTCCAGATACGCAGTATTTT | CASSFTGVPDTQYF
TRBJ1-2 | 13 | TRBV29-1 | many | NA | TGCAGCACCCGGGGGGGGCGAGGCTATGGCTACACCTTC | CSTRGGRGYGYTF
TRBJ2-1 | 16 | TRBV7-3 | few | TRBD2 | TGTGCCAGCAGCTTAACAGCGGGAGGGCCCTACAATGAGCAGTTCTTC | CASSLTAGGPYNEQFF
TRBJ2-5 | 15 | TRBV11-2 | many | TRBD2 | TGTGCCAGCAGCGCTCTAGCGGGAGGGCAAGAGACCCAGTACTTC | CASSALAGGQETQYF
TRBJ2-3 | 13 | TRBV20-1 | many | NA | TGCAGTGCCCTGGGACTGTCGGGGGATACGCAGTATTTT | CSALGLSGDTQYF
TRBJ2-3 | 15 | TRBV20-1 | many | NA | TGCAGTGCTAGACGCGACTGGGTGAGCACAGATACGCAGTATTTT | CSARRDWVSTDTQYF
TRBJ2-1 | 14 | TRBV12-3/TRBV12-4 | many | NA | TGTGCCAGCAGTTTGGGCGGGATGGCGGATGAGCAGTTCTTC | CASSLGGMADEQFF
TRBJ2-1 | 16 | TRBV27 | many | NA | TGTGCCAGCAAAATAAGCGGCGGGGCTCGAGGTAATGAGCAGTTCTTC | CASKISGGARGNEQFF
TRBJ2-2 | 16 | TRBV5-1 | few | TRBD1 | TGCGCCAGCAGCGCCCGCCCGACAGGGGGAACCGGGGAGCTGTTTTTT | CASSARPTGGTGELFF
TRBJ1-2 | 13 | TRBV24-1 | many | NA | TGTGCCACCAGTGATCCATCCGGCTATGGCTACACCTTC | CATSDPSGYGYTF
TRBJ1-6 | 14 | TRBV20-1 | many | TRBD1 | TGCAGTGCTAGGGACAGGGTCGGGGGTTCACCCCTCCACTTT | CSARDRVGGSPLHF
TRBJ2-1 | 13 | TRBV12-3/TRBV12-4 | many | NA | TGTGCCAGCAAAAACCCAGGGTACAATGAGCAGTTCTTC | CASKNPGYNEQFF
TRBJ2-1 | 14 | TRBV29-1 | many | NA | TGCAGCGTTGGAATTGGCGGGGGCGGAGATGAGCAGTTCTTC | CSVGIGGGGDEQFF
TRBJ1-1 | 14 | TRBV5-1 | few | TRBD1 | TGCGCCAGCAGCTCAACAGGGGCTAACACTGAAGCTTTCTTT | CASSSTGANTEAFF
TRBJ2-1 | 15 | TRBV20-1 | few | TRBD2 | TGCAGTGCTAGGGGGGCGGGACTAGCGGACAATGAGCAGTTCTTC | CSARGAGLADNEQFF
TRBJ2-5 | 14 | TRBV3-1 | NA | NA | TGTGCCAGCAGCCGGGGCCTTCCTCAAGAGACCCAGTACTTC | CASSRGLPQETQYF
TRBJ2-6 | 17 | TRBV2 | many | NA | TGTGCCAGCAGTGAGATAATCGGGGCCACTGGGGCCAACGTCCTGACTTTC | CASSEIIGATGANVLTF
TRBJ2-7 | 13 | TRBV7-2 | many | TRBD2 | TGTGCCAGCAGCATGCCTAGCGGGAGGAGGCAGTACTTC | CASSMPSGRRQYF
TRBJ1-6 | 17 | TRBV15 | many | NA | TGTGCCACCAGCAGAGATTGGGGCAGGGTGAAAGATTCACCCCTCCACTTT | CATSRDWGRVKDSPLHF
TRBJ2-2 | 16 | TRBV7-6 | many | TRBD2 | TGTGCCAGCAGCATACCTAGCGGGACGAACACCGGGGAGCTGTTTTTT | CASSIPSGTNTGELFF
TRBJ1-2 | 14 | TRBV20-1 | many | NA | TGCAGTGCTCCACGGGTCTCGGATGGCTATGGCTACACCTTC | CSAPRVSDGYGYTF
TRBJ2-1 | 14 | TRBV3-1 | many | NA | TGTGCCAGCAGCCAAGTCCCCGGTCACAATGAGCAGTTCTTC | CASSQVPGHNEQFF
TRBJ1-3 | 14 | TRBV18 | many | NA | TGTGCCAGCTCACAGGATTCCTCTGGAAACACCATATATTTT | CASSQDSSGNTIYF
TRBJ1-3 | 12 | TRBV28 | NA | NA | TGTGCCACCACGCCAGGCGCGGACACCATATATTTT | CATTPGADTIYF
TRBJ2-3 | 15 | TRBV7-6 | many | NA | TGTGCCAGCAGCTTGGGGGGACTCAACACAGATACGCAGTATTTT | CASSLGGLNTDTQYF
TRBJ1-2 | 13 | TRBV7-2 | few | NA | TGTGCCAGCAGCCCGGACCGGGCAGGCCGCTACACCTTC | CASSPDRAGRYTF
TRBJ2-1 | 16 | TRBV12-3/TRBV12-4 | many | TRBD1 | TGTGCCAGCAGCCGAGACCAGGGGACAGGTGGCAATGAGCAGTTCTTC | CASSRDQGTGGNEQFF
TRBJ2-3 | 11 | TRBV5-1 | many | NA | TGCGCCAGCAGCTTGGATGGGGGGCAGTATTTT | CASSLDGGQYF